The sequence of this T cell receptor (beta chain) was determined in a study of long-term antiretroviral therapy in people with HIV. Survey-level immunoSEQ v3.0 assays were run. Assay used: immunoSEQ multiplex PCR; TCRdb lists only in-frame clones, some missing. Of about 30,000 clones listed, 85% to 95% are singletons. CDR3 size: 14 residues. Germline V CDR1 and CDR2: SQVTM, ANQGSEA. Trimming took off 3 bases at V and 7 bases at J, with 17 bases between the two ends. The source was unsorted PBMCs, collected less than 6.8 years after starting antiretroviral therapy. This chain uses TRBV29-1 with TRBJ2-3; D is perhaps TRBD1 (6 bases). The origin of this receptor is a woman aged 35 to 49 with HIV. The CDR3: CSVDAGVGTNTQYF. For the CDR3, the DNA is TGCAGCGTTGACGCAGGGGTTGGGACAAATACGCAGTATTTT.